This TCR beta chain is drawn from a study of cytotoxic CD8 clonotypes in ibrutinib-treated CLL. The method was immunoSEQ multiplex PCR; TCRdb's version includes in-frame clones alone and lacks a portion of them. The profile shows about 68,000 clones, about nine tenths of them singletons. Trimming removed 0 bases at V and 6 bases at J, with 21 bases between. CDR1 is LNHNV, CDR2 YYDKDF, per germline (reference sequence). The CDR3 runs to 18 residues. The chain links TRBV15 to TRBJ2-4; D assignment may be TRBD1 or TRBD2 (5 bases each). This specimen was PBMCs, taken after 12 months of ibrutinib treatment. The receptor's source is a human donor with chronic lymphocytic leukemia. In DNA, the CDR3 is TGTGCCACCAGCAGAGATTTCATCGGGGCCACGACACGAAACATTCAGTACTTC. It is translated as CATSRDFIGATTRNIQYF.